This T cell receptor (beta chain) was found in a study of cytomegalovirus exposure and HLA in healthy donors. Looking at the study overall: Ancestry clustering placed about 86% of several hundred genotyped donors in the Caucasian-associated cluster. Study-wide results and limits: Highly shared sequence variants in one cluster were likely a sequencing artifact.

Primers included in the PCR were 60 Vbeta and 13 Jbeta primers. Profiled with immunoSEQ multiplex PCR; TCRdb holds only in-frame clones, not every one. This sample has some 150,000 clones, with around 80% found just once. On this clone: Its antigen is still unknown.

This CDR3 region has 13 residues. The V end was cut by 0 bases, the J end by 8 bases, with 10 bases between. Germline-derived CDR1 and CDR2 are SQVTM and ANQGSEA. The chain couples TRBV29-1 to TRBJ1-4; D remains ambiguous. The clonotype originates from a woman in her forties in good health and CMV-seronegative. Material: PBMCs. Here the CDR3 DNA reads TGCAGCGTTGAAGAGCTCGGAGGAGAAAAACTGTTTTTT. This sequence encodes CSVEELGGEKLFF.